This T cell receptor (beta chain) was sequenced for a study of T cell responses to AZD1222 COVID-19 vaccine. CDR3 length: 11 amino acids. V dropped 4 bases and J dropped 4 bases, with 7 bases sitting between them. CDR1 is SQVTM and CDR2 is ANQGSEA in the germline V gene. Whole-study results and caveats: Donor demographics were predominantly white British with a female majority; clonal diversity may be underestimated.

Repertoires were generated with immunoSEQ multiplex PCR, while TCRdb's copy carries only in-frame clones and drops some. The sample consists of about 170,000 clones, 90% to 95% of them appearing once. Note on this clone: Its specificity is not known.

The sequence derives from an adult in good health. Sequencing used peripheral blood, obtained on day 0 of AZD1222 vaccination. This rearrangement joins TRBV29-1 to TRBJ1-2; tentatively, D is TRBD1 (5 bases). CDR3 residues: CSVARAYGYTF. Here the CDR3 DNA reads TGCAGCGTTGCCAGGGCCTATGGCTACACCTTC.